Detailed here is one TCR beta chain. The antigen remains undetermined. The entry originates in a study of T cell responses to AZD1222 COVID-19 vaccine. Overall study results and limits: Females made up more of the donors, who were largely white British, and clonal diversity may have come out too low. Baseline serology detected seropositivity in only a handful of AZD1222 recipients.

This CDR3 comprises 13 residues. J was trimmed by 7 bases and V by 5 bases; bases with no gene match: 7. From germline, CDR1 is MNHNY and CDR2 SVGAGI (reference sequence). Clones were read by immunoSEQ multiplex PCR, and TCRdb kept only the in-frame ones, dropping some. In the table there are roughly 190,000 clones, approximately 91% of which are singletons. The sample here was peripheral blood, taken on day 0 of AZD1222 vaccination. V usage is TRBV6-6 and J usage is TRBJ2-5, with TRBD1 matching over 7 bases. The sequence was obtained from an adult in good health. CDR3 coding DNA: TGTGCCAGCAGTCTAACAGGGGTGGTGACCCAGTACTTC. Its translation is CASSLTGVVTQYF.